This T cell receptor beta chain was sequenced for a study of regulatory T cells in long-lasting Graves disease. Arm-PCR with iRepertoire HTBI primers amplified the CDR3 regions for these TCR beta libraries. Original data processing: Samples collectively showed approximately 62 TRBV and 11 to 15 TRBJ segments. TCRdb independently ran MiXCR on the multiplex PCR reads; one entry per CDR3 protein. These V and J calls are TCRdb output, not the study's own analysis. The profile shows about 660,000 distinct CDR3 sequences, roughly 30% of them singletons. Time point denoted: persistent/refractory GD, antithyroid drugs over 5 years with positive TRAb. RNA from PBMCs was the source of the TCR library. In regard to this clonotype: The conserved final phenylalanine or tryptophan is absent from the CDR3, which likely points to a read error.

The CDR3 sequence is 13 residues long. From germline, CDR1 is ENHRY and CDR2 SYGVKD. V shed 5 bases, J shed 2 bases, and the junction held 1 base outside the gene matches. This specimen was peripheral blood mononuclear cells (PBMCs), taken when the disease was refractory, from a patient treated with antithyroid drugs. This TCR was recovered from a female donor with Graves disease. V usage is TRBV10-3 and J usage is TRBJ1-2; 8 bases match TRBD1. CDR3 DNA: TGTGCCATCAGTCAGGGGGCCAACTATGGCTACACCCTC. It translates to CAISQGANYGYTL.